The following is a TCR beta chain sequence with its context. Germline V gene lookup returns CDR1 MNHNS and CDR2 SASEGT. The V gene lost 1 base and the J gene lost 2 bases, with 6 bases spanning the gap. The CDR3 consists of 13 residues. Resolution of symptoms, clearance, or two negative PCRs was present in recovered Cohort 3 donors. The sample comes from a study of blood T cell repertoires in COVID-19. Study-level background: Acute-phase and convalescent COVID-19 samples originated in the United States, Italy and Spain. PBMCs, B-cell-depleted T cells, or T cells were the source of the cDNA or gDNA that made up the material.

Study processing details: Using reference gene primer amplification, nucleated cell counts were estimated. The data were produced by immunoSEQ multiplex PCR, yet TCRdb's version contains in-frame clones alone and is incomplete. V, J and clone size are taken as reported in that table, and D and trimming were inferred from the DNA itself. The table has approximately 260,000 clones, roughly 89% seen once; the top ten hold 1.9%. The source material was PBMCs or T cells enriched from blood (not recorded which). The source is a woman aged 55-70 years who had recovered from COVID-19. The chain couples TRBV6-1 to TRBJ2-7; D is undetermined. The CDR3 DNA sequence: TGTGCCAGCAGTGAAGGAGGAACCTACGAGCAGTACTTC. Translated: CASSEGGTYEQYF.